This T cell receptor (beta chain) is drawn from a study of identical twins. Study-wide findings and caveats: For zero-insertion analyses, partial confounding could come from invariant MAIT and iNKT cells. The study found excess low generation probability among twin-shared out-of-frame alpha sequences. There was more out-of-frame TCR alpha sharing in monozygotic twins than models estimated.

Ten or more counts support this clonotype. Its antigen is unknown. Germline V gene data show CDR1 as DFQATT and CDR2 as SNEGSKA (reference sequence). The CDR3 has 15 amino acids. V gave up 0 bases and J gave up 9 bases; unmatched junction bases: 12. Template switching, a step in the protocol, added a universal primer site, and cDNA carried unique molecular identifiers. TCRdb fed the 5' RACE reads into MiXCR, producing one record per CDR3 protein. The table records about 220,000 distinct CDR3 sequences, 6.5% to 8.5% of them present only once. The sample was also reused in another study, on yellow fever vaccine responses in identical twins.

The sequence came from a woman between 18 and 30 years old in good health. The chain recombines TRBV20-1 with TRBJ2-3, with TRBD2 matching over 7 bases. What was sequenced was memory (CD45RO+) T cells sorted from blood. The CDR3 sequence: CSAREGSGAKRTQYF. The CDR3 nucleotides are TGCAGTGCTAGAGAAGGAAGCGGGGCAAAGAGGACGCAGTATTTT.